A selection of T cell receptor beta chains follows, all from one sample in a study of blood T cell repertoires in COVID-19. Data came from immunoSEQ multiplex PCR; TCRdb stores just in-frame clones and leaves some out. The sample lists around 300,000 clones, roughly nine tenths occurring once. Material for sequencing was peripheral blood. The receptors originated from a woman aged 35 to 49 who had recovered from COVID-19. Both conserved end residues are part of each CDR3. The D gene is left open where the match is weak. Clone size is not always given. Where it is, it says once, few, many or a class for expanded clones.

V gene,D gene,clone size,J gene,CDR3 protein,CDR3 DNA
TRBV2,TRBD2,few,TRBJ2-7,CASSDWTEPGTSGSYEQYF,TGTGCCAGCAGCGACTGGACAGAGCCAGGGACTAGCGGCTCCTACGAGCAGTACTTC
TRBV5-1,TRBD2,-,TRBJ2-7,CASSLGGEGYEQYF,TGCGCCAGCAGCTTGGGAGGGGAGGGGTACGAGCAGTACTTC
TRBV28,TRBD1,-,TRBJ2-2,CASYSNRGDTGELFF,TGTGCCAGCTATAGTAACAGGGGGGACACCGGGGAGCTGTTTTTT
TRBV7-8,TRBD2,once,TRBJ2-1,CASSLRSGSGSADNEQFF,TGTGCCAGCAGCTTACGCTCGGGGAGCGGGAGCGCCGACAATGAGCAGTTCTTC
TRBV15,TRBD1,few,TRBJ2-2,CAARQGWSTGELFF,TGTGCCGCTAGACAGGGCTGGAGCACCGGGGAGCTGTTTTTT
TRBV15,-,once,TRBJ2-7,CATSRDPQTAGEQYF,TGTGCCACCAGCAGAGATCCTCAGACGGCGGGCGAGCAGTACTTC
TRBV6-6,-,-,TRBJ2-1,CASNTLKGSGWDEQFF,TGTGCCAGCAACACCCTTAAGGGGAGCGGGTGGGATGAGCAGTTCTTC
TRBV6-1,-,-,TRBJ2-7,CASSGDTSASSGEQYF,TGTGCCAGCAGTGGGGACACTAGCGCCAGTTCTGGTGAGCAGTACTTC
TRBV28,-,-,TRBJ2-2,CASSLYSTNTGELFF,TGTGCCAGCAGTTTGTACAGTACGAACACCGGGGAGCTGTTTTTT
TRBV25-1,TRBD1,few,TRBJ2-2,CASSKGQNAGELFF,TGTGCCAGCAGTAAGGGACAGAACGCCGGGGAGCTGTTTTTT
TRBV21-1,-,-,TRBJ2-7,CASSHDRGRASYEQYF,TGTGCCAGCAGCCATGACAGGGGGCGAGCTTCCTACGAGCAGTACTTC
TRBV4-1,TRBD2,-,TRBJ2-3,CASSYSGNTDTQYF,TGCGCCAGCAGCTATAGCGGGAACACAGATACGCAGTATTTT
TRBV3-1/TRBV3-2,TRBD1,-,TRBJ2-7,CASRQGEASYEQYF,TGTGCCAGCCGGCAGGGGGAAGCTTCCTACGAGCAGTACTTC
TRBV24-1,-,-,TRBJ2-3,CATSDPTEGGRPSTDTQYF,TGTGCCACCAGTGATCCCACCGAGGGAGGAAGACCTAGCACAGATACGCAGTATTTT
TRBV7-2,TRBD1,-,TRBJ1-1,CASSLDRAVAFF,TGTGCCAGCAGCTTGGACAGGGCGGTAGCTTTCTTT
TRBV4-1,-,-,TRBJ2-5,CASSQEVQGLRETQYF,TGCGCCAGCAGCCAAGAGGTACAGGGCCTCCGGGAGACCCAGTACTTC
TRBV5-1,TRBD1,-,TRBJ1-1,CASSQDLTGLEAFF,TGCGCCAGCAGCCAAGACCTGACAGGGTTAGAAGCTTTCTTT
TRBV10-2,-,-,TRBJ1-4,CATNSPDTTNEKLFF,TGCGCCACCAACTCCCCGGACACAACTAATGAAAAACTGTTTTTT
TRBV28,-,-,TRBJ2-1,CASTAGLTYNEQFF,TGTGCCAGCACGGCAGGCCTAACCTACAATGAGCAGTTCTTC
TRBV7-8,-,-,TRBJ1-6,CASSSQQGGSSPLHF,TGTGCCAGCAGCTCCCAACAGGGTGGTAGTTCACCCCTCCACTTT
TRBV15,-,-,TRBJ2-7,CATSRDRGSYEQYF,TGTGCCACCAGCAGAGATCGGGGATCCTACGAGCAGTACTTC
TRBV19,TRBD2,-,TRBJ2-7,CASSKLAGGDYEQYF,TGTGCCAGTAGTAAACTAGCGGGAGGGGACTACGAGCAGTACTTC
TRBV27,TRBD1,-,TRBJ2-2,CASRGDRNTGELFF,TGTGCCAGCAGAGGGGACAGGAACACCGGGGAGCTGTTTTTT
TRBV6-1,-,-,TRBJ2-3,CASSEELAGTDTQYF,TGTGCCAGCAGTGAGGAGCTCGCCGGGACAGATACGCAGTATTTT
TRBV1,-,-,TRBJ2-5,CTSSPALREGPVAQYF,TGCACCAGCAGCCCTGCCCTCCGGGAGGGCCCGGTGGCCCAGTACTTC
TRBV2,TRBD1,-,TRBJ2-5,CASSERSGGETQYF,TGTGCCAGCAGTGAAAGGTCAGGGGGAGAGACCCAGTACTTC
TRBV27,-,-,TRBJ1-5,CASSHQGSNQPQHF,TGTGCCAGCAGTCACCAGGGTAGCAATCAGCCCCAGCATTTT
TRBV5-4,-,-,TRBJ2-3,CASSVTADTQYF,TGTGCCAGCAGCGTAACAGCCGATACGCAGTATTTT
TRBV3-1/TRBV3-2,TRBD1,-,TRBJ2-1,CASSQERGQEKADNEQFF,TGTGCCAGCAGCCAAGAGAGGGGACAGGAAAAGGCGGACAATGAGCAGTTCTTC
TRBV2,TRBD1,few,TRBJ1-5,CASSGAGQSLMSNQPQHF,TGTGCCAGCAGTGGGGCGGGACAGAGCTTAATGAGCAATCAGCCCCAGCATTTT
TRBV19,TRBD2,once,TRBJ2-7,CASSQEREYSYEQYF,TGTGCCAGTAGTCAAGAGCGGGAATACTCCTACGAGCAGTACTTC
TRBV9,TRBD2,few,TRBJ2-1,CASSVGTSGGYNEQFF,TGTGCCAGCAGCGTAGGAACTAGCGGGGGGTACAATGAGCAGTTCTTC
TRBV28,-,-,TRBJ2-5,CASSFVGAKETQYF,TGTGCCAGCAGTTTTGTAGGGGCCAAAGAGACCCAGTACTTC
TRBV30,TRBD1,-,TRBJ1-2,CAWTDRADYYTF,TGTGCCTGGACCGACAGGGCTGACTACTACACCTTC
TRBV28,-,-,TRBJ2-2,CASSFESGGRGTGELFF,TGTGCCAGCAGTTTCGAGTCTGGGGGGAGAGGCACCGGGGAGCTGTTTTTT
TRBV11-2,-,-,TRBJ2-7,CASSPRRAGGTYEQYF,TGTGCCAGCAGCCCCCGTCGTGCAGGGGGGACCTACGAGCAGTACTTC
TRBV7-9,-,-,TRBJ1-4,CASSLGAAPGNNEKLFF,TGTGCCAGCAGCTTGGGGGCGGCGCCGGGCAATAATGAAAAACTGTTTTTT
TRBV18,TRBD1,-,TRBJ2-2,CASSPGQGDTGELFF,TGTGCCAGCTCACCGGGACAGGGGGACACCGGGGAGCTGTTTTTT
TRBV7-8,TRBD2,-,TRBJ2-1,CASTSGSYNEQFF,TGTGCCAGCACTAGCGGGTCATACAATGAGCAGTTCTTC
TRBV19,-,-,TRBJ1-1,CASSITGVYSTEAFF,TGTGCCAGTAGTATAACCGGGGTCTATAGTACTGAAGCTTTCTTT
TRBV20-1,TRBD2,-,TRBJ2-5,CSASAGLASQETQYF,TGCAGTGCTAGTGCGGGACTAGCGAGCCAAGAGACCCAGTACTTC
TRBV2,TRBD1,once,TRBJ1-2,CASSSRQGKDGYTF,TGTGCCAGCAGTTCCCGACAGGGGAAGGATGGCTACACCTTC
TRBV5-4,TRBD1,-,TRBJ1-2,CASSFAGQRSYGYTF,TGTGCCAGCAGCTTCGCGGGACAGCGCTCGTACGGCTACACCTTC
TRBV11-2,-,-,TRBJ2-5,CASSLRDSQETQYF,TGTGCCAGCAGCCTTCGGGATTCTCAAGAGACCCAGTACTTC
TRBV4-2,TRBD2,-,TRBJ2-2,CASSRGTSGAGELFF,TGTGCCAGCAGCCGTGGGACTAGCGGAGCCGGGGAGCTGTTTTTT
TRBV18,-,-,TRBJ2-5,CASSSRVQETQYF,TGTGCCAGCTCTTCCCGGGTCCAAGAGACCCAGTACTTC
TRBV6-6,-,-,TRBJ2-7,CASSREGQGAYF,TGTGCCAGCAGTCGGGAAGGGCAGGGTGCGTACTTC
TRBV29-1,TRBD1,few,TRBJ2-2,CSVTGQGSSEEYPGELFF,TGCAGCGTCACCGGACAGGGGTCGTCGGAGGAGTACCCCGGGGAGCTGTTTTTT
TRBV15,TRBD2,-,TRBJ2-5,CATSSRGSRLAEGLETQYF,TGTGCCACCAGCAGCAGGGGCTCCAGACTAGCGGAGGGGTTAGAGACCCAGTACTTC
TRBV7-8,-,-,TRBJ1-5,CASSLTEGYQPQHF,TGTGCCAGCAGCTTAACCGAGGGCTATCAGCCCCAGCATTTT
TRBV30,-,-,TRBJ2-7,CAWSNGAEQYF,TGTGCCTGGAGTAATGGGGCAGAGCAGTACTTC
TRBV11-2,-,-,TRBJ2-3,CASSPSPVDTQYF,TGTGCCAGCAGCCCCTCCCCAGTGGATACGCAGTATTTT
TRBV25-1,-,-,TRBJ1-2,CASSDGGSDGYTF,TGTGCCAGCAGTGATGGGGGCAGTGATGGCTACACCTTC
TRBV9,-,-,TRBJ2-2,CASSPVGGELFF,TGTGCCAGCAGCCCCGTCGGCGGGGAGCTGTTTTTT
TRBV30,TRBD1,-,TRBJ2-7,CAWGAGTGGYEQYF,TGTGCCTGGGGGGCCGGGACAGGGGGCTACGAGCAGTACTTC